The sample holds one count of the clone carrying this TCR beta chain. The antigen remains unidentified. The CDR3 spans 13 residues. The germline gives CDR1 MGHRA, CDR2 YSYEKL. Trimming took off 6 bases at V and 2 bases at J, with 10 bases between the two ends. TCRdb keeps only in-frame clones here, not all; method: immunoSEQ multiplex PCR. Found here are 70,000 or so clones, 90% to 95% of them singletons; the top ten hold approximately 1.5%. The data belong to a study of cytomegalovirus exposure and HLA in healthy donors. Study information: The same platform was used for the 130 or so validation repertoires as for the 650 to 700 first-cohort repertoires, as reported in a later analysis.

Findings and caveats of the study: In vitro confirmation showed three CMV-associated chains to be CMV antigen specific. The study listed under 200 cytomegalovirus-associated TCR beta chains. As was reported, the classifier diagnosed cytomegalovirus status with high specificity and sensitivity.

The clonotype originates from a man younger than 30 in good health and CMV-seropositive. The sequenced material came from PBMCs. The chain combines TRBV4-1 with TRBJ1-1; D remains ambiguous. CDR3 sequence (DNA): TGCGCCAGCAGAAGGCAGGAAAACACTGAAGCTTTCTTT. Its translation is CASRRQENTEAFF.